A selection of T cell receptor beta chains follows, all from one sample in a study of blood T cell repertoires in COVID-19. Sequencing was performed with immunoSEQ multiplex PCR; in TCRdb, only in-frame clones are kept and a portion is missing. The sample lists a few hundred thousand clones, 80% to 90% occurring once. The sample consisted of peripheral blood. The receptors derive from a woman in her seventies with COVID-19, enrolled during active disease. Each CDR3 is given with its conserved first and last residue. Each record gives: V gene, J gene, D gene, CDR3 protein, CDR3 DNA. D genes are given only for firm matches.

V gene: TRBV6-1; J gene: TRBJ2-1; D gene: NA; CDR3 protein: CASRMKSTNEQFF; CDR3 DNA: TGTGCCAGCAGAATGAAGAGTACCAATGAGCAGTTCTTC
V gene: TRBV2; J gene: TRBJ2-7; D gene: NA; CDR3 protein: CASRDISYEQYF; CDR3 DNA: TGTGCCAGCCGGGACATTTCCTACGAGCAGTACTTC
V gene: TRBV28; J gene: TRBJ2-5; D gene: NA; CDR3 protein: CASSLRTPETQYF; CDR3 DNA: TGTGCCAGCAGCCTAAGAACCCCAGAGACCCAGTACTTC
V gene: TRBV14; J gene: TRBJ1-2; D gene: NA; CDR3 protein: CASSQDLSAGYGYTF; CDR3 DNA: TGTGCCAGCAGCCAAGATCTTAGTGCTGGCTATGGCTACACCTTC
V gene: TRBV7-9; J gene: TRBJ2-1; D gene: TRBD2; CDR3 protein: CASSLDSGSYNEQFF; CDR3 DNA: TGTGCCAGCAGCTTAGATAGCGGGAGCTACAATGAGCAGTTCTTC
V gene: TRBV19; J gene: TRBJ2-7; D gene: TRBD2; CDR3 protein: CASSIDKTSGTTYEQYF; CDR3 DNA: TGTGCCAGTAGTATAGATAAGACTAGCGGGACCACCTACGAGCAGTACTTC
V gene: TRBV9; J gene: TRBJ1-5; D gene: NA; CDR3 protein: CASSVGTANQPQHF; CDR3 DNA: TGTGCCAGCAGCGTAGGGACAGCAAATCAGCCCCAGCATTTT
V gene: TRBV5-1; J gene: TRBJ2-7; D gene: TRBD1; CDR3 protein: CASSFGAGGYEQYF; CDR3 DNA: TGCGCCAGCAGCTTTGGAGCAGGGGGCTACGAGCAGTACTTC
V gene: TRBV27; J gene: TRBJ2-7; D gene: TRBD1; CDR3 protein: CASSSIGTAQSYEQYF; CDR3 DNA: TGTGCCAGCAGTTCAATCGGGACAGCCCAGTCCTACGAGCAGTACTTC
V gene: TRBV13; J gene: TRBJ2-7; D gene: TRBD2; CDR3 protein: CASSLEGLAGGYYEQYF; CDR3 DNA: TGTGCCAGCAGCTTAGAGGGACTAGCGGGAGGGTATTACGAGCAGTACTTC
V gene: TRBV2; J gene: TRBJ2-1; D gene: NA; CDR3 protein: CASSVEAGDNEQFF; CDR3 DNA: TGTGCCAGCAGTGTGGAGGCAGGGGACAATGAGCAGTTCTTC
V gene: TRBV3-1/TRBV3-2; J gene: TRBJ2-3; D gene: TRBD2; CDR3 protein: CASLAGGTDTQYF; CDR3 DNA: TGTGCCAGCCTAGCGGGGGGCACAGATACGCAGTATTTT
V gene: TRBV27; J gene: TRBJ2-6; D gene: TRBD1; CDR3 protein: CASSPKPRTGVIASGANVLTF; CDR3 DNA: TGTGCCAGCAGTCCCAAGCCTCGGACAGGGGTTATTGCCTCTGGGGCCAACGTCCTGACTTTC